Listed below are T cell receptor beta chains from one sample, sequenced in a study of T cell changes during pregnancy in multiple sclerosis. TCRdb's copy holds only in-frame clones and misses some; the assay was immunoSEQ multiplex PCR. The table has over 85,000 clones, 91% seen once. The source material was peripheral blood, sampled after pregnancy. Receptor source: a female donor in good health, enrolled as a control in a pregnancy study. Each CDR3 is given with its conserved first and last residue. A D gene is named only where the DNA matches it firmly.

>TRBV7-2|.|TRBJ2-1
TGTGCCAGCAGCTTAGGAGGTGTAGGGAGAGGTGAGCAGTTCTTC
CASSLGGVGRGEQFF
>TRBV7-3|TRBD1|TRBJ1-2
TGTGCCAGCAGCCCGGACAGGGAAAGCTACACCTTC
CASSPDRESYTF
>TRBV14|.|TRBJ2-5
TGTGCCAGCAGCCAAGCGGAGGAGACCCAGTACTTC
CASSQAEETQYF
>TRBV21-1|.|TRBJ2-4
TGTGCCAGCAGCAAAAGGAGGACAGCCGCCAAAAACATTCAGTACTTC
CASSKRRTAAKNIQYF
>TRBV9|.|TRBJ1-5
TGTGCCAGCAGCGTTGGGGGTGGCCGCGGGGAGCCCCAGCATTTT
CASSVGGGRGEPQHF
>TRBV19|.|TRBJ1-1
TGTGCCAGTAGTAACAGGGTAAGCACTGAAGCTTTCTTT
CASSNRVSTEAFF
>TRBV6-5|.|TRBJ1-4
TGTGCCAGCAGGAAGACAGCTAATGAAAAACTGTTTTTT
CASRKTANEKLFF
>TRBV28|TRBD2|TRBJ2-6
TGTGCCAGCAACACGGGGGGGACGGGGGCCAACGTCCTGACTTTC
CASNTGGTGANVLTF
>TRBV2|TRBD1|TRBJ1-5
TGTGCCAGCACAGGGGACAGGGTCGGCCAGCCCCAGCATTTT
CASTGDRVGQPQHF
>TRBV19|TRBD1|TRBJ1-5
TGTGCCAGTAGTCTCTGGGACAGGGCAAATCAGCCCCAGCATTTT
CASSLWDRANQPQHF
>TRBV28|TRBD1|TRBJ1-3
TGTGCCAGCAGTCCCACCGGGACAGGCCTCTCTGGAAACACCATATATTTT
CASSPTGTGLSGNTIYF
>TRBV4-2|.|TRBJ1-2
TGTGCCAGCAGCCAAGACAGGGGTGGCTACACCTTC
CASSQDRGGYTF
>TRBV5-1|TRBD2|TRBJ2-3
TGCGCCAGCAGCTTTAGCGGGGGGGCCGGACAAGATACGCAGTATTTT
CASSFSGGAGQDTQYF
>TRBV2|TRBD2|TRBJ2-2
TGTGCCAGCCGCCTCGGTGCGACTAGCAGGACCGGGGAGCTGTTTTTT
CASRLGATSRTGELFF